The 18 T cell receptor beta chains below come from one sample, sequenced in a study of blood T cell repertoires in COVID-19. Only in-frame clones appear in the TCRdb table, and some are missing; sequencing was by immunoSEQ multiplex PCR. The sample shows about 150,000 clones, around 86% of them seen only once. The sequencing sample was made of PBMCs or T cells enriched from blood (not recorded which). All receptors come from a man aged 45-65 years who had recovered from COVID-19.

The rearrangement joins TRBV19 to TRBJ2-5; perhaps TRBD2 as D (5 bases). V lost 3 bases and J 3 bases, leaving 8 bases between the germline ends. This CDR3 region has 13 residues. CDR1 and CDR2 (germline): LNHDA, SQIVND (reference sequence). CDR3 residues: CASSINGEETQYF. The DNA for the CDR3 is TGTGCCAGTAGTATTAACGGGGAAGAGACCCAGTACTTC.

The CDR3 sequence is CASSLTSTGLGNTIYF. The DNA for the CDR3 is TGTGCCAGCAGTCTTACCTCGACAGGGTTGGGAAACACCATATATTTT. This chain connects TRBV27 to TRBJ1-3; 7 nucleotides agree with TRBD1. The CDR3 length is 16 residues. The trim removed 5 bases at V and 4 bases at J, leaving 11 bases unmatched. Germline values: CDR1 MNHEY, CDR2 SMNVEV (reference sequence).

The chain couples TRBV5-4 to TRBJ2-7, with D perhaps matching TRBD2 (6 bases). Trimming left V 4 bases short and J 5 bases short, with 19 bases between. This CDR3 comprises 15 residues. The germline CDR1 and CDR2 sequences are SGHNT and YYREEE (reference sequence). This CDR3 is CASSPTDTRGDEQYF. In DNA, the CDR3 is TGTGCCAGCAGCCCGACGGACACCCGCGGGGACGAGCAGTACTTC.

The chain uses TRBV10-3 and TRBJ1-5, with D tentatively TRBD1 (5 bases). CDR1 is ENHRY and CDR2 is SYGVKD in the germline V gene. This CDR3 is built from 15 residues. V lost 0 bases and J lost 2, with 8 bases in between. The CDR3 protein is CAISESGRGNQPQHF. CDR3 nucleotides: TGTGCCATCAGTGAGTCTGGCAGGGGCAATCAGCCCCAGCATTTT.

This rearrangement joins TRBV18 to TRBJ1-2; 10 bases are shared with TRBD1. The CDR3 is 15 amino acids. V dropped 3 bases and J dropped 3; count of bases not matched to a gene: 4. Per germline, CDR1 KGHSH and CDR2 LQKENI. This CDR3 is CASSPGQGDHYGYTF. The CDR3 DNA follows: TGTGCCAGCTCACCCGGACAGGGGGATCACTATGGCTACACCTTC.

V and J are TRBV3-1 (or the pseudogene TRBV3-2) and TRBJ2-2; 8 bases are a match to TRBD2. The length of the CDR3 is 14 residues. V trimming: 6 bases; J trimming: 7 bases; junction bases outside the gene matches: 7. Germline V gives CDR1 LGHDT, CDR2 YNNKEL (reference sequence). The CDR3 loop reads CASRQREHIGELFF. DNA for the CDR3: TGTGCCAGCAGACAGCGGGAGCATATCGGGGAGCTGTTTTTT.

The chain carries TRBV11-2 and TRBJ2-5; TRBD1 agrees at 9 bases. The CDR3 spans 14 residues. The V segment lost 1 base and the J segment 5 bases; nucleotides outside the gene matches: 2. Germline lookup yields CDR1 SGHAT and CDR2 FQNNGV. The CDR3 loop is CASSLGDRVETQYF. Written as DNA, the CDR3 is TGTGCCAGCAGCTTAGGGGACAGGGTTGAGACCCAGTACTTC.

The rearrangement links TRBV5-6 to TRBJ1-1, with 7 positions matching TRBD1. The CDR3 consists of 17 residues. Germline V CDR1 and CDR2: SGHDT, YYEEEE. After removal of 0 bases from V and 0 bases from J, the junction contained 8 bases not matched to a gene. DNA for the CDR3: TGTGCCAGCAGCTTGGTAGGGGGCGCATACATGAACACTGAAGCTTTCTTT. Its protein product is CASSLVGGAYMNTEAFF.

The CDR3 reads CASSYAGQLNNSPLHF. In DNA, the CDR3 is TGTGCCAGCAGTTACGCGGGACAGCTCAATAATTCACCCCTCCACTTT. The chain joins TRBV6-5 to TRBJ1-6, with TRBD1 identical over 7 bases. This CDR3 comprises 16 residues. Germline CDR1 and CDR2: MNHEY and SVGAGI. Trimming removed 2 bases from V and 5 bases from J; junction bases left unmatched: 6.

The chain has TRBV2 and TRBJ2-3; 7 bases are a match to TRBD2. Germline V gene data show CDR1 as SNHLY and CDR2 as FYNNEI. The V and J ends lost 4 bases and 1 base, in that order; junction bases with no gene match: 5. The CDR3 has 15 amino acids. CDR3 loop: CASSAQRGGTDTQYF. The CDR3 DNA follows: TGTGCCAGCAGTGCTCAGCGGGGAGGCACAGATACGCAGTATTTT.

In its sample, this clone was seen once. The chain couples TRBV9 to TRBJ2-7; tentative D call: TRBD2 (5 bases). Germline V gene lookup returns CDR1 SGDLS and CDR2 YYNGEE. There are 13 residues in the CDR3. Between the trimmed V and J ends, which lost 3 bases and 5 bases, there was a span of 12 bases. The CDR3 DNA sequence: TGTGCCAGCAGCGAGGGTCCCGGGAACGAGCAGTACTTC. It codes for CASSEGPGNEQYF. The entire variable domain, with the rest obtained from reference TRBV9 and TRBJ2-7, is as follows: DSGVTQTPKHLITATGQRVTLRCSPRSGDLSVYWYQQSLDQGLQFLIQYYNGEERAKGNILERFSAQQFPDLHSELNLSSLELGDSALYFCASSEGPGNEQYFGPGTRLTVT.

This clone appeared once. The rearrangement joins TRBV3-1 (or the pseudogene TRBV3-2) to TRBJ2-7; possible D gene TRBD2, 5 bases. CDR3 length: 14 residues. Germline V gives CDR1 LGHDT, CDR2 YNNKEL (reference sequence). V was pared by 1 base and J by 0 bases, with 7 bases between. The CDR3 nucleotides are TGTGCCAGCAGCCAAGTCGGGAACTCCTACGAGCAGTACTTC. As protein: CASSQVGNSYEQYF.

The rearrangement uses TRBV9 and TRBJ1-2; D not certain. This CDR3 is 15 amino acids long. Germline values: CDR1 SGDLS, CDR2 YYNGEE. With 0 bases removed from V and 2 bases from J, the gap between germline ends came to 11 bases. CDR3 coding DNA: TGTGCCAGCAGCGTAGCGGTTAGCAGCAACTATGGCTACACCTTC. Translated: CASSVAVSSNYGYTF.

The rearrangement uses TRBV6-1 and TRBJ2-3; 8 positions match TRBD2. CDR1 and CDR2 (germline): MNHNS, SASEGT. V was clipped by 3 bases and J by 10 bases; unmatched bases: 6. This CDR3 spans 13 amino acids. The CDR3 spells CASSDGSGEAQYF. As DNA, the CDR3 is TGTGCCAGCAGTGATGGTAGCGGGGAAGCGCAGTATTTT.

This rearrangement joins TRBV7-2 to TRBJ1-4; a possible D gene is TRBD1 (5 bases). Germline CDR1 and CDR2: SGHTA and FQGNSA. The length of the CDR3 is 14 residues. Trimming removed 5 bases at V and 14 bases at J, with 21 bases between. Here the CDR3 DNA reads TGTGCCAGCAGCCGCGGGACGGTAACGGGATTGCTGTTTTTT. Encoded protein: CASSRGTVTGLLFF. Supplemented by reference TRBV7-2 and TRBJ1-4, the full variable domain reads GAGVSQSPSNKVTEKGKDVELRCDPISGHTALYWYRQSLGQGLEFLIYFQGNSAPDKSGLPSDRFSAERTGGSVSTLTIQRTQQEDSAVYLCASSRGTVTGLLFFGSGTQLSVL.

The genes are TRBV9 and TRBJ2-6; 7 bases are shared with TRBD1. V was clipped by 0 bases and J by 0 bases; unmatched bases: 9. CDR3 length equals 19 residues. Germline-derived CDR1 and CDR2 are SGDLS and YYNGEE. The chain's CDR3 is CASSVGGTELISGANVLTF. In nucleotides, the CDR3 is TGTGCCAGCAGCGTAGGGGGGACAGAGCTAATCTCTGGGGCCAACGTCCTGACTTTC.

V and J are TRBV5-6 and TRBJ1-3; possible D gene TRBD1, 5 bases. The CDR3 is 15 amino acids. The germline CDR1 and CDR2 sequences are SGHDT and YYEEEE. Trimming shortened V by 7 bases and J by 2 bases, and 16 bases separated the two germline ends. CDR3 sequence reads: CASGSSRGTGNTIYF. DNA for the CDR3: TGTGCCAGCGGCAGCAGTAGGGGAACTGGAAACACCATATATTTT.

The chain employs TRBV4-3 and TRBJ1-4, with D unclear. Trimming removed 5 bases at V and 6 bases at J, with 13 bases between. Germline CDR1 reads LGHNA; CDR2 reads YSLEER. The CDR3 spans 14 residues. CDR3: CASSLRMGDEKLFF. CDR3 in DNA: TGCGCCAGCAGCTTGAGGATGGGTGATGAAAAACTGTTTTTT.